This T cell receptor beta chain appears in the sequencing data of a study of blood T cell repertoires in COVID-19 (dated by TCRdb to 2020 to 2021). About the investigation overall: The collaborator samples originated in the United States, Italy and Spain and spanned the acute and convalescent phases of COVID-19. The prospective study material was composed of cDNA or gDNA derived from T cells, B-cell-depleted T cells, or PBMCs. The dataset comprised deeply sampled blood TCRbeta repertoires from subjects exposed to, actively infected with, or recovered from COVID-19. The repertoires were released in a freely available public database intended as a resource for research on the immune response to SARS-CoV-2. The samples were drawn from two sources: the first 160 participants of the ongoing ImmuneRACE study, and 950 to 1,500 subjects contributed by 6 global collaborators. The sample metadata nearly always contained a de-identified subject ID, COVID-19 status, age in years and sex. HLA class I and class II types, where available, came from metadata supplied by the sample provider rather than from assay-based typing. General findings and caveats noted by the study authors: How much clinical and demographic metadata was included differed by source and by participant, and the metadata was provided uncurated.

Enrolling through a virtual design, the prospective study's participants ranged in age from roughly 18 to 100 years and lived across 24 United States geographic areas. In the prospective study, cohorts were assigned on the basis of participant-reported clinical history obtained from a screening survey and a study questionnaire. For ImmuneRACE Cohort 3, a participant was defined as recovered based on two consecutive negative NP/OP PCR tests, clearance by a healthcare professional, or resolution of symptoms. In the prospective study, whole blood, serum and a nasopharyngeal or oropharyngeal swab were collected from each participant by mobile phlebotomists. Over a 2-month period, participants in the prospective study had the option of providing additional blood draws and questionnaires. Blood samples from the prospective study were shipped frozen or at room temperature prior to DNA extraction. TCRbeta CDR3 regions were amplified from genomic DNA using the immunoSEQ Assay, a bias-controlled multiplex PCR. The published analysis was carried out like this. The number of nucleated cells in each sample was estimated from the amplification of reference gene primers within the assay. Sequence reads were collapsed and filtered to measure the absolute abundance of every unique TCRbeta CDR3 rearrangement. Productive Simpson clonality was computed per sample as the square root of Simpson's diversity index over productive rearrangements. As stored in TCRdb, this immuneACCESS dataset retains in-frame rearrangements with V and J assigned. A fraction of the clones does not appear; measured against another copy, unresolved V genes explain less than half of the discrepancy, and the remainder lacks a known reason. V and J calls and clone size are given by that table; D and trimming were obtained from the DNA. The sample table lists a few hundred thousand clones, about nine tenths of them with a count of one. The ten largest clones take up around 0.6% of the sample.

On this clone: Its binding antigen is unknown. No qualities accompany the bases; no much larger clone lies one base away.

The sample was PBMCs or T cells enriched from blood (not recorded which). This sequence originates from a man aged 18 to 29 who had recovered from COVID-19.

The CDR3 in this case is CASRVDSNQPQHF. The nucleotides read TGTGCCAGCAGAGTAGATAGCAATCAGCCCCAGCATTTT. The rearrangement joined TRBV2 to TRBJ1-5; the D gene cannot be named for sure. V loses 6 bases, J loses 0 bases, and the germline ends lie 6 bases apart. The CDR3 has 13 amino acids, counting the end cysteine and phenylalanine. This entry keeps only the CDR3 DNA: 39 bases, framed from base 1. CDR1 and CDR2 were assigned from the germline V gene as SNHLY and FYNNEI.